The entry that follows covers one TCR beta chain sequence. Antigen unknown. This entry belongs to a study of blood T cells in healthy people across ages. Findings and caveats of the study: In older individuals, TCR beta diversity per million T cells was lower, falling roughly linearly with age. In these data, TCR beta diversity tracked strongly with naive T cell percentage.

J gave up 1 base and V 5 bases, and 7 bases lay outside the gene matches. Germline CDR1 is DFQATT and CDR2 is SNEGSKA (reference sequence). The CDR3 contains 16 residues. Using a J-beta primer mix together with a sample-barcoded 5' primer, a second PCR was run for roughly 7 to 11 cycles. TCRdb re-called the 5' RACE reads with MiXCR, one entry per CDR3 protein. The sample lists some 640,000 distinct CDR3 sequences; around 49% were seen once. What was sequenced was blood. The TCR originated in a woman aged 55-70 years in good health. This chain uses TRBV20-1 with TRBJ1-4, with 10 bases fitting TRBD1. CDR3 region: CSALTGGYRTNEKLFF. DNA of the CDR3: TGCAGTGCTCTGACAGGGGGCTATCGAACTAATGAAAAACTGTTTTTT.